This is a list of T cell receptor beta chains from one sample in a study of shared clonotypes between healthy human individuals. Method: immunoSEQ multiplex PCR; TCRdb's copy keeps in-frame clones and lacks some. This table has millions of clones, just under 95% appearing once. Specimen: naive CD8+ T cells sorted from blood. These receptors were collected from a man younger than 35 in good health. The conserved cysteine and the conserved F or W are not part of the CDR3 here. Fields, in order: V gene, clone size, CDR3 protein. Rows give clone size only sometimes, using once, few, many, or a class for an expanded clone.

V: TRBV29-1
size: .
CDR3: SVEGTSLEQY

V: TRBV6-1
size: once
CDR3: ASIGKTVEAF

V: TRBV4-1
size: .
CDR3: ASSQAGQSNEKLF

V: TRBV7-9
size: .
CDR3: ASSLSLDEQF

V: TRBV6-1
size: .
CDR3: ASARYEQY

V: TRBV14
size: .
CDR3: ASSQERGSYGYT

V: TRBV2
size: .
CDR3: ASSETDSYYGYT

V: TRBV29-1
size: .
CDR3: SVELGESYEQY

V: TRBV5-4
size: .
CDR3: ASSLLAGGPPDTQY

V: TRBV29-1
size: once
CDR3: SVTAGNEQY

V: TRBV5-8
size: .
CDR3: ASSLGPAYEQY

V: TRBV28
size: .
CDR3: ASTTGDSYNEQF